What follows are 8 T cell receptor beta chains derived from one specimen sequenced in a study of cytomegalovirus exposure and HLA in healthy donors (dated by TCRdb to 2016 to 2017). The method behind the library was the immunoSEQ multiplex PCR assay. A mixture of 60 forward primers for TCR Vbeta segments and 13 reverse primers for TCR Jbeta segments was used in the multiplex PCR. TCRdb's version of the immuneACCESS table is confined to in-frame rearrangements and falls short of the full clone set. An unresolved V gene accounts for under half of the shortfall where checked; the remainder is of unknown origin. In all, the sample holds around 200,000 clones, and over 75% of those were seen once. The ten largest clones capture 10% to 13% of the sample. The sequenced sample consisted of PBMCs. Receptors originate from a woman aged 45 to 65 in good health and CMV-seropositive.

The V and J genes are TRBV2 and TRBJ2-5; 10 bases are shared with TRBD2. V dropped 4 bases and J dropped 1; count of bases not matched to a gene: 0. Germline assignment: CDR1 SNHLY and CDR2 FYNNEI. This CDR3 has 14 amino acids. CDR3 region: CASSGTSGQETQYF. CDR3 in DNA: TGTGCCAGCAGTGGGACTAGCGGCCAAGAGACCCAGTACTTC.

The gene calls are TRBV7-2 and TRBJ1-1; TRBD1 agrees at 8 bases. This CDR3 comprises 15 residues. V gave up 5 bases and J gave up 4 bases; unmatched junction bases: 9. Germline CDR1 SGHTA, CDR2 FQGNSA. The CDR3 spells CASSDRDRRITEAFF. CDR3 sequence (DNA): TGTGCCAGCAGCGACCGGGACAGGAGAATCACTGAAGCTTTCTTT.

In the case of this clone: At one boundary the junction diverges from the germline segment, which might be a read error. The rearrangement links TRBV7-9 to TRBJ1-1, with 7 nucleotides matching TRBD1. The CDR3 contains 15 residues. CDR1 and CDR2 (germline): SEHNR, FQNEAQ (reference sequence). The CDR3 sequence: CSSSLPWTGNTEAFF. CDR3 bases: TGTTCCAGCAGCTTACCGTGGACAGGGAACACTGAAGCTTTCTTT. Full variable domain (remainder filled in from reference TRBV7-9 and TRBJ1-1): DTGVSQNPRHKITKRGQNVTFRCDPISEHNRLYWYRQTLGQGPEFLTYFQNEAQLEKSRLLSDRFSAERPKGSFSTLEIQRTEQGDSAMYLCSSSLPWTGNTEAFFGQGTRLTVV.

The chain couples TRBV11-1 to TRBJ2-3, with 8 bases lining up with TRBD2. CDR3 length equals 16 residues. J gave up 4 bases and V 1 base, and 7 bases lay outside the gene matches. The germline V gene encodes CDR1 SGHAT and CDR2 FQDESV (reference sequence). The CDR3 sequence is CASSLDGTSTSDTQYF. The DNA of the CDR3 is TGTGCCAGCAGCTTAGACGGGACTAGTACGTCAGATACGCAGTATTTT.

This clone has only one observation. This chain uses TRBV15 with TRBJ2-7; 7 bases agree with TRBD1. Germline CDR1 reads LNHNV; CDR2 reads YYDKDF (reference sequence). This CDR3 has 15 amino acids. Losses at the gene ends were 0 bases for V and 4 bases for J; bases not matched to a gene: 6. Written as DNA, the CDR3 is TGTGCCACCAGCAGAGAAATACAGGGGCCTTACGAGCAGTACTTC. Its translation is CATSREIQGPYEQYF. Supplemented by reference TRBV15 and TRBJ2-7, the full variable domain reads DAMVIQNPRYQVTQFGKPVTLSCSQTLNHNVMYWYQQKSSQAPKLLFHYYDKDFNNEADTPDNFQSRRPNTSFCFLDIRSPGLGDTAMYLCATSREIQGPYEQYFGPGTRLTVT.

The chain carries TRBV7-3 and TRBJ1-1; D not resolved. This CDR3 has 13 amino acids. With 6 bases removed from V and 1 base from J, the gap between germline ends came to 9 bases. From germline, CDR1 is SGHTA and CDR2 FQGTGA. The CDR3 protein is CASSRTENTEAFF. The DNA for the CDR3 is TGTGCCAGCAGTCGGACTGAGAACACTGAAGCTTTCTTT.

The J gene is TRBJ1-1, the V gene TRBV27; the D gene is possibly TRBD1 (5 bases). The V and J ends lost 0 bases and 8 bases respectively, with 10 bases between them. The germline V gene has CDR1 MNHEY and CDR2 SMNVEV (reference sequence). CDR3 size: 13 residues. The CDR3 here is CASSLSQGLEAFF. The CDR3 coding sequence is TGTGCCAGCAGTTTATCGCAGGGATTGGAAGCTTTCTTT.

Only one count was recorded for this clone. The rearrangement links TRBV11-2 to TRBJ1-4, with D perhaps TRBD1 (6 bases). Between the trimmed V and J ends, which lost 5 bases and 2 bases, there was a span of 15 bases. CDR3 length equals 16 residues. Per the germline V gene, CDR1 is SGHAT and CDR2 is FQNNGV. CDR3 nucleotides: TGTGCCAGCAGCCACCTGGGGGCCAGGACTAATGAAAAACTGTTTTTT. Residues: CASSHLGARTNEKLFF.